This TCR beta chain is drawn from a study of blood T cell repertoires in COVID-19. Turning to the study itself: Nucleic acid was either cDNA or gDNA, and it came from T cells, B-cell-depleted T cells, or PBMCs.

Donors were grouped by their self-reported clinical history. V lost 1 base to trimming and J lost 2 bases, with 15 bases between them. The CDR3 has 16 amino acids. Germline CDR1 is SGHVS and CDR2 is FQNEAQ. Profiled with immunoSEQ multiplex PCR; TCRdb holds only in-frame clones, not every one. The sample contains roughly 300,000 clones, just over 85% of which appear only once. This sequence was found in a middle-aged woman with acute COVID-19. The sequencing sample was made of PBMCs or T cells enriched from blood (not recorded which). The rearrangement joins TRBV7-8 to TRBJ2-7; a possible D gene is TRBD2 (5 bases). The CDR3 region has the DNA TGTGCCAGCAGCTTAGTGGATGCAGCGAGGGCCTACGAGCAGTACTTC. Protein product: CASSLVDAARAYEQYF.